One sample yielded the 15 T cell receptor beta chains listed below, sequenced in a study of CXCR3-negative and CXCR3-positive naive CD8 T cells. The antigens for these receptors are not known. General study findings and limits: Naive CXCR3-positive cells had TRB CDR3s more hydrophobic than those of CXCR3-negative naive cells.

In preparing the TRB cDNA libraries, 5' RACE with UMI labels was used. TCRdb re-analyzed the 5' RACE reads; it lists each CDR3 protein once, without DNA. Reported are tens of thousands of distinct CDR3 sequences; the ten largest clones contain around 0.58%. The sequenced sample consisted of naive CXCR3+ CD8+ T cells from blood. This sample's subset: CD45RO-CCR7+CD27+CD95- naive CD8+ T cells expressing CXCR3 (TNR3+). These receptors were obtained from a human donor in good health. Some clones in this sample may be carry-over from other donors' samples.

The gene calls are TRBV6-5 and TRBJ2-7; TCRdb returns TRBD1, unconfirmable since there is no DNA. The CDR3 extends over 16 amino acids. The germline gives CDR1 MNHEY, CDR2 SVGAGI. CDR3 loop: CASSYSGTGEAYEQYF.

The chain joins TRBV7-8 to TRBJ1-4; TCRdb calls TRBD1, which cannot be checked without DNA. Germline V lookup: CDR1 SGHVS, CDR2 FQNEAQ. The CDR3 totals 16 residues. The CDR3 loop reads CASSLQGPATNEKLFF.

V is TRBV6-5 and J is TRBJ1-1; TCRdb's D call, TRBD1, is unchecked because there is no DNA. Germline V gives CDR1 MNHEY, CDR2 SVGAGI. The CDR3 totals 14 residues. CDR3 protein: CASDARQGNTEAFF.

The chain couples TRBV12-3 or TRBV12-4 to TRBJ2-1; TCRdb gives TRBD2 as the D gene, but with no DNA this cannot be confirmed. The CDR3 extends over 18 amino acids. The CDR3 sequence is CASSLTLGGWPQGNEQFF.

The chain couples TRBV3-1 to TRBJ2-1; TCRdb returns TRBD2, unconfirmable since there is no DNA. CDR3 length equals 17 residues. The germline V gene has CDR1 LGHDT and CDR2 YNNKEL (reference sequence). The CDR3: CASSQELGAGPNNEQFF.

V is TRBV5-1 and J is TRBJ2-1; TCRdb designates TRBD2, a call that cannot be tested without DNA. The CDR3 has 15 amino acids. CDR1 is SGHRS and CDR2 is YFSETQ in the germline V gene. This CDR3 reads CASSRLTGASNEQFF.

The chain joins TRBV11-2 to TRBJ2-7; TCRdb gives TRBD2 as the D gene, but with no DNA this cannot be confirmed. The germline V gene has CDR1 SGHAT and CDR2 FQNNGV. This CDR3 region has 14 residues. CDR3 region: CASSPLQNSYEQYF.

The rearrangement uses TRBV5-1 and TRBJ2-7. The CDR3 covers 11 residues. Germline assignment: CDR1 SGHRS and CDR2 YFSETQ. The CDR3 is CASSSAVEQYF.

V and J are TRBV7-8 and TRBJ2-3. Germline V CDR1 and CDR2: SGHVS, FQNEAQ. The CDR3 sequence is 16 residues long. CDR3 sequence reads: CASSLEFFGLMDTQYF.

The V and J genes are TRBV10-3 and TRBJ2-1; the D call of TRBD1 rests on TCRdb alone, since no DNA is present to check it. CDR3 length: 19 residues. The V gene's germline CDR1 is ENHRY and CDR2 SYGVKD. CDR3 in amino acids: CAISATGTGVSRPMDEQFF.

The chain carries TRBV28 and TRBJ1-5; TCRdb's assignment of TRBD1 cannot be checked, as there is no DNA. This CDR3 region has 14 residues. Germline V gene data show CDR1 as MDHEN and CDR2 as SYDVKM. CDR3 sequence: CASHGPGLDQPQHF. The whole variable domain, filled in from reference TRBV28 and TRBJ1-5, reads DVKVTQSSRYLVKRTGEKVFLECVQDMDHENMFWYRQDPGLGLRLIYFSYDVKMKEKGDIPEGYSVSREKKERFSLILESASTNQTSMYLCASHGPGLDQPQHFGDGTRLSIL.

CDR3 residues: CASSSGLGGAYETQYF. This sequence joins TRBV5-1 and TRBJ2-5; TCRdb selects TRBD1, and the lack of DNA leaves this call unchecked. The CDR3 contains 16 residues. Germline CDR1 and CDR2: SGHRS and YFSETQ.

The chain recombines TRBV29-1 with TRBJ2-7; there is no DNA to check the TCRdb D call of TRBD1. The CDR3 is 13 residues long. Germline V gives CDR1 SQVTM, CDR2 ANQGSEA. The CDR3 here is CSVGYRDQGEQYF.

This rearrangement joins TRBV6-5 to TRBJ2-2; TCRdb selects TRBD1, and the lack of DNA leaves this call unchecked. This CDR3 spans 14 amino acids. The germline CDR1 and CDR2 sequences are MNHEY and SVGAGI. CDR3 in amino acids: CPSNSQGAVGELFF.

The rearrangement joins TRBV28 to TRBJ2-7; the TCRdb D gene call, TRBD1, has no DNA to confirm it. CDR3 length: 15 amino acids. Germline V gives CDR1 MDHEN, CDR2 SYDVKM. CDR3 region: CASSLGAGLAYEQYF.